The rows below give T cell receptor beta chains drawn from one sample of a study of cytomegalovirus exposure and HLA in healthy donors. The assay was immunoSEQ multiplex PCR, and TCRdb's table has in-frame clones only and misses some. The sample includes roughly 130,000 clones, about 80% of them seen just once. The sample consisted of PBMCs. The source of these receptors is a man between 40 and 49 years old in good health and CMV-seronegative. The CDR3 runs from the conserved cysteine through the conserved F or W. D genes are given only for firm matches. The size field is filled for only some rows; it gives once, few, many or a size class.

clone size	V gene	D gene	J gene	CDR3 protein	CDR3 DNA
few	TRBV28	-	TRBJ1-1	CASSLPGGVNTEAFF	TGTGCCAGCAGCTTACCGGGGGGCGTGAACACTGAAGCTTTCTTT
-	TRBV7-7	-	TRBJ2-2	CASSSKESAGELFF	TGTGCCAGCAGCTCGAAGGAGAGCGCCGGGGAGCTGTTTTTT
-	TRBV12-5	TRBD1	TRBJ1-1	CASGFRTDRANTEAFF	TGTGCTAGTGGTTTTAGGACGGACAGGGCGAACACTGAAGCTTTCTTC
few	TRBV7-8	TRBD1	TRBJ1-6	CASSGRDRGFSPLHF	TGTGCCAGCAGCGGGCGGGACAGGGGGTTTTCACCCCTCCACTTT
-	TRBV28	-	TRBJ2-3	CASSSGGSGKGNTQYF	TGTGCCAGCAGTTCAGGGGGTAGCGGAAAGGGGAATACGCAGTATTTT
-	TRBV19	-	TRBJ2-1	CASSIGGSKQFF	TGTGCCAGTAGTATAGGAGGTAGTAAGCAGTTCTTC
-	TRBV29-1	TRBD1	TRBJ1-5	CSVTGTGSNQPQHF	TGCAGCGTTACCGGGACAGGTAGCAATCAGCCCCAGCATTTT
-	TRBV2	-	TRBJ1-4	CASSERDEKLFF	TGTGCCAGCAGTGAGAGAGATGAAAAACTGTTTTTT
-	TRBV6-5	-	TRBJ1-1	CASGAGPFVNTEAFF	TGTGCCAGCGGCGCAGGGCCCTTTGTGAACACTGAAGCTTTCTTT
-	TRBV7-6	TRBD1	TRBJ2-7	CASSLDSGQGFYEQYF	TGTGCCAGCAGCTTAGATTCGGGACAGGGATTCTACGAGCAGTACTTC
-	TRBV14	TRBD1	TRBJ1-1	CASSQDLRRTGKNTEAFF	TGTGCCAGCAGCCAAGATTTGAGGAGGACAGGGAAGAACACTGAAGCTTTCTTT
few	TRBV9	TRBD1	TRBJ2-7	CASSPRTGGIEQYF	TGTGCCAGCAGCCCACGGACAGGGGGCATCGAGCAGTACTTC